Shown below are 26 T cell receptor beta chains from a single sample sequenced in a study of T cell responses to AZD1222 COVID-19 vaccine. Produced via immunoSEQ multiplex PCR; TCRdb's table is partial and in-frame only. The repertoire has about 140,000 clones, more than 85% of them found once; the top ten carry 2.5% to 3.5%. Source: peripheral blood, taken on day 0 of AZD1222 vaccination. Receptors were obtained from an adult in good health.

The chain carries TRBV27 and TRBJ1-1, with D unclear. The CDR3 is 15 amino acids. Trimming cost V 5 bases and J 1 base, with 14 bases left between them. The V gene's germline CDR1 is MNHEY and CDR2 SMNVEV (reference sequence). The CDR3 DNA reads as TGTGCCAGCAGTCTACAACGGGCGTCGAACACTGAAGCTTTCTTT. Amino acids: CASSLQRASNTEAFF.

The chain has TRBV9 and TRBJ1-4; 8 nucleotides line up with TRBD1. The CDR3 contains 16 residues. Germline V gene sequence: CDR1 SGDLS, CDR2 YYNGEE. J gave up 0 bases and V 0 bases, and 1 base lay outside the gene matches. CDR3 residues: CASSVGQGPTNEKLFF. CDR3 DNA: TGTGCCAGCAGCGTAGGACAGGGGCCAACTAATGAAAAACTGTTTTTT.

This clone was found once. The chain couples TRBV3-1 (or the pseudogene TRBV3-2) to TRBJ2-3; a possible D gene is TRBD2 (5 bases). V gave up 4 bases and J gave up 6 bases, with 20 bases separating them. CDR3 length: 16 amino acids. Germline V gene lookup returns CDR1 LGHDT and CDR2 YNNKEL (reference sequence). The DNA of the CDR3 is TGTGCCAGCAGCCGATTAACCGGGATGGGTGCGGATACGCAGTATTTT. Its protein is CASSRLTGMGADTQYF.

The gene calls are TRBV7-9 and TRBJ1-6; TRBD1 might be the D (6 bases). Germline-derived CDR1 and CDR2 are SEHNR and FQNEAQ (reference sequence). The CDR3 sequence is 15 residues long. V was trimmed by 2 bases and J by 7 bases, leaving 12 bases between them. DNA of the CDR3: TGTGCCAGCAGCTTATCTGACAGGCTAAATTCACCCCTCCACTTT. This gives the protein CASSLSDRLNSPLHF.

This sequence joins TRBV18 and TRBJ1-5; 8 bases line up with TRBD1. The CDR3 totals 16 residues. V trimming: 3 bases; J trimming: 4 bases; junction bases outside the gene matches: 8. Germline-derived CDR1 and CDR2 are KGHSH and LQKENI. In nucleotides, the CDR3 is TGTGCCAGCTCACCCCGGACAGGGATAGGGAATCAGCCCCAGCATTTT. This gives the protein CASSPRTGIGNQPQHF.

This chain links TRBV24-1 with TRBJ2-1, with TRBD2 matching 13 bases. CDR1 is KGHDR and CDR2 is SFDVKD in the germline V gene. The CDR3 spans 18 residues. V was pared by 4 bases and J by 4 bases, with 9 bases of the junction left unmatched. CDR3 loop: CATSEPSVTSGRYNEQFF. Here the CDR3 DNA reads TGTGCCACCAGTGAACCCAGTGTGACTAGCGGGAGGTACAATGAGCAGTTCTTC.

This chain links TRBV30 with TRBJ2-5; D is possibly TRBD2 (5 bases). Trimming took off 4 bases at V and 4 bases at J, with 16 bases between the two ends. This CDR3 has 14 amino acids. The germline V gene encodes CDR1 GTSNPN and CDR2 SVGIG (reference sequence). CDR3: CAWITGSGGETQYF. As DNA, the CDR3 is TGTGCCTGGATCACGGGTTCCGGAGGAGAGACCCAGTACTTC.

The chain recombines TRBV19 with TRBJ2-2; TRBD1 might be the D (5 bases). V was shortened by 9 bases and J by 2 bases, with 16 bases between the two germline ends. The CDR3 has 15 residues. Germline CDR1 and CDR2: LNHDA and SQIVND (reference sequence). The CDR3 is CASASTTENTGELFF. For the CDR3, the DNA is TGTGCCAGCGCGTCTACGACAGAAAACACCGGGGAGCTGTTTTTT. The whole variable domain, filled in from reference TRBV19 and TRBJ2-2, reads DGGITQSPKYLFRKEGQNVTLSCEQNLNHDAMYWYRQDPGQGLRLIYYSQIVNDFQKGDIAEGYSVSREKKESFPLTVTSAQKNPTAFYLCASASTTENTGELFFGEGSRLTVL.

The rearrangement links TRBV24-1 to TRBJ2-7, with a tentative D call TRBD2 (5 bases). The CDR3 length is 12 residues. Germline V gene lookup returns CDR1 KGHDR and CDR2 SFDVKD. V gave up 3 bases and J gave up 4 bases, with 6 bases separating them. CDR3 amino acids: CATSDGGYEQYF. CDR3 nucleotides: TGTGCCACCAGTGATGGAGGATACGAGCAGTACTTC.

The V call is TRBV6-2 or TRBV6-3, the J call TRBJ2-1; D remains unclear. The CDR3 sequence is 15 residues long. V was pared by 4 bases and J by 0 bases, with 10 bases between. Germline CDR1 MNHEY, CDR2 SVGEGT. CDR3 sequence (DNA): TGTGCCAGCAGTTCGAAGAAAAACTCCTACAATGAGCAGTTCTTC. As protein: CASSSKKNSYNEQFF.

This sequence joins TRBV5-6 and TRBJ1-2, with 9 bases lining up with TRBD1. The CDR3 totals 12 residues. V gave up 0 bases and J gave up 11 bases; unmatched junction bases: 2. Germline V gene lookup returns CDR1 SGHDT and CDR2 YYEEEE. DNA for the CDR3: TGTGCCAGCAGCTTGGGGGACAGGGAGTACACCTTC. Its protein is CASSLGDREYTF.

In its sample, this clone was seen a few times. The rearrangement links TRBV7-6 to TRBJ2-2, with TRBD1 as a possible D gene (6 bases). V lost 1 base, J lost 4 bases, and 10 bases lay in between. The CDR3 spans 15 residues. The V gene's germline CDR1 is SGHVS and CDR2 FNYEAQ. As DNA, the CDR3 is TGTGCCAGCAGCTTAGGGACAGAAATCACCGGGGAGCTGTTTTTT. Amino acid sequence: CASSLGTEITGELFF. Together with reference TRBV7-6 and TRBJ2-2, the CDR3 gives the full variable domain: GAGVSQSPRYKVTKRGQDVALRCDPISGHVSLYWYRQALGQGPEFLTYFNYEAQQDKSGLPNDRFSAERPEGSISTLTIQRTEQRDSAMYRCASSLGTEITGELFFGEGSRLTVL.

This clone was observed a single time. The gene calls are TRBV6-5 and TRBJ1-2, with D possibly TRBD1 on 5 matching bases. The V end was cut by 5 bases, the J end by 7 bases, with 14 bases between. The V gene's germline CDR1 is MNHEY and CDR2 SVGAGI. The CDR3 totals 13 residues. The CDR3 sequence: CASSPSGTSGYTF. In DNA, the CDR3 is TGTGCCAGCAGTCCTTCCGGGACCTCTGGCTACACCTTC.

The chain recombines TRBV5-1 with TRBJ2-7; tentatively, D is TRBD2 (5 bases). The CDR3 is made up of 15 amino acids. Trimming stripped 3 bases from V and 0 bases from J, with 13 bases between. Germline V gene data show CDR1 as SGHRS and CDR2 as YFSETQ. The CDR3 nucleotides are TGCGCCAGCAGCTCCAGCGGCCCGAGCTCCTACGAGCAGTACTTC. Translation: CASSSSGPSSYEQYF. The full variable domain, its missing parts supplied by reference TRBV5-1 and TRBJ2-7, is KAGVTQTPRYLIKTRGQQVTLSCSPISGHRSVSWYQQTPGQGLQFLFEYFSETQRNKGNFPGRFSGRQFSNSRSEMNVSTLELGDSALYLCASSSSGPSSYEQYFGPGTRLTVT.

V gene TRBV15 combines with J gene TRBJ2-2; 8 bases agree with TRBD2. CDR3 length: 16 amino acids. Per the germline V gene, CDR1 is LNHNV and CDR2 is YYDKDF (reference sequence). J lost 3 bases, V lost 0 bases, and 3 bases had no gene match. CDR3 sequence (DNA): TGTGCCACCAGCAGAGACGGAGCGGGAGACACCGGGGAGCTGTTTTTT. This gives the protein CATSRDGAGDTGELFF.

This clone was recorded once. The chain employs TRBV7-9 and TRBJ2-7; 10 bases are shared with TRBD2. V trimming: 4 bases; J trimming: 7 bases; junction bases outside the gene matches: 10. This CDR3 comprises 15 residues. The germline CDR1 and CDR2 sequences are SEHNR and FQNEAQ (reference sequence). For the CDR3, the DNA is TGTGCCAGCAGCTCATTAGCGGGAGGAATTGAAGAGCAGTACTTC. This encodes CASSSLAGGIEEQYF.

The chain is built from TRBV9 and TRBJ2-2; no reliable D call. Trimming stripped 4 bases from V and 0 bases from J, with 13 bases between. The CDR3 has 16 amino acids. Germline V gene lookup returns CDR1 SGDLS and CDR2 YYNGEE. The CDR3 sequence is CASSPRTGANTGELFF. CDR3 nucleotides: TGTGCCAGCAGCCCCCGAACTGGCGCGAACACCGGGGAGCTGTTTTTT.

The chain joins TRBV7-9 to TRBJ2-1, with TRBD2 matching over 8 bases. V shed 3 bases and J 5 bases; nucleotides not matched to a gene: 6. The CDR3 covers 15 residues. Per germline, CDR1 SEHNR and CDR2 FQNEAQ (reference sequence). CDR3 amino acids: CASSFQRETDNEQFF. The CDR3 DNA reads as TGTGCCAGCAGCTTCCAGCGGGAGACTGACAATGAGCAGTTCTTC. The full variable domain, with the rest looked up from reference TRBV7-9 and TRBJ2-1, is DTGVSQNPRHKITKRGQNVTFRCDPISEHNRLYWYRQTLGQGPEFLTYFQNEAQLEKSRLLSDRFSAERPKGSFSTLEIQRTEQGDSAMYLCASSFQRETDNEQFFGPGTRLTVL.

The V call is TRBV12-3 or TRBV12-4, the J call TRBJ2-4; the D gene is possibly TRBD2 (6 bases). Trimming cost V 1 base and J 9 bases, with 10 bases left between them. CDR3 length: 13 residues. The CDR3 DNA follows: TGTGCCAGCAGTTTAGGGCGGGATAGCATTCAGTACTTC. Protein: CASSLGRDSIQYF.

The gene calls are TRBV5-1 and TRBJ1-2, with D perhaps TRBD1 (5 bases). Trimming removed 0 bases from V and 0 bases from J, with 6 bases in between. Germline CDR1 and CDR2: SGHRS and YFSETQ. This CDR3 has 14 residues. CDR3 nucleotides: TGCGCCAGCAGCTTGGGACAGTCTAACTATGGCTACACCTTC. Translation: CASSLGQSNYGYTF.

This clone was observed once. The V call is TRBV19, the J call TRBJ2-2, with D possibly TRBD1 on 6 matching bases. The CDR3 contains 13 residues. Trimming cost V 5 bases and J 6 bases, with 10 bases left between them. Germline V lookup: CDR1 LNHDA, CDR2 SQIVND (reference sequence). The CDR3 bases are TGTGCCAGTAGTGCAGGGGTGGCCGGGGAGCTGTTTTTT. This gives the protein CASSAGVAGELFF.

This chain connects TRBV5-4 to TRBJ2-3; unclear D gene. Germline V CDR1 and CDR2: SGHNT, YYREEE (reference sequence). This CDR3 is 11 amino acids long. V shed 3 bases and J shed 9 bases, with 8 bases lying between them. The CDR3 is CASSSPQTQYF. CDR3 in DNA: TGTGCCAGCAGCTCGCCCCAAACGCAGTATTTT.

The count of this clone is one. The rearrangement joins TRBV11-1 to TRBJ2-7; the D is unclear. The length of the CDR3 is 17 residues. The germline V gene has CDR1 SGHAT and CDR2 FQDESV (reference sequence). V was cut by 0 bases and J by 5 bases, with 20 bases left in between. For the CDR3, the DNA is TGTGCCAGCAGCTTAGCCCCCAGTCCCTACCCTGTCGACGAGCAGTACTTC. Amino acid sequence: CASSLAPSPYPVDEQYF.

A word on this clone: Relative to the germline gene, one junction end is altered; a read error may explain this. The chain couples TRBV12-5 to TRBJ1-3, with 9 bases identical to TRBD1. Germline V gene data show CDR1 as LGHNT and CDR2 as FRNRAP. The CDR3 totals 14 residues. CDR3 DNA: TGTGCTAGTGCTACCGGGACAGGGCCCCCCGATACGCATTTT. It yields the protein CASATGTGPPDTHF.

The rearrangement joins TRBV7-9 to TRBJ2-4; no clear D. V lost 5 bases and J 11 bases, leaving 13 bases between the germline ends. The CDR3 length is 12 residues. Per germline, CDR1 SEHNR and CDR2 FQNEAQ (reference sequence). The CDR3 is CASSPPLRFQYF. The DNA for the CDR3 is TGTGCCAGCAGCCCACCTCTTCGGTTTCAGTACTTC. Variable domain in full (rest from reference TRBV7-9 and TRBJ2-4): DTGVSQNPRHKITKRGQNVTFRCDPISEHNRLYWYRQTLGQGPEFLTYFQNEAQLEKSRLLSDRFSAERPKGSFSTLEIQRTEQGDSAMYLCASSPPLRFQYFGAGTRLSVL.

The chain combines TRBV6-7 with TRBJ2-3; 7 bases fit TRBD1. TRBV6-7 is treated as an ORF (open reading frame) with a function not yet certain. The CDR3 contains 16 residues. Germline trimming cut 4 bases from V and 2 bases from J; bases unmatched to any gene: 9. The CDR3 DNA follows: TGTGCCAGCAGTTGTCCCGGGACAGCATACACAGATACGCAGTATTTT. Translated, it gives CASSCPGTAYTDTQYF.